This record covers a single T cell receptor (beta chain). The specificity of this receptor is unknown. Per-nucleotide qualities are absent, and no much larger clonotype sits a single base away. The library was prepared using the immunoSEQ multiplex PCR assay. For the multiplex PCR, a mixture combining 60 forward primers for TCR Vbeta segments and 13 reverse primers for TCR Jbeta segments was used. The CDR3 region of rearranged TCR beta genes was amplified from genomic DNA with a multiplex PCR assay. Amplified TCR beta libraries were sequenced as 87-base-pair reads on the Illumina HiSeq System. Regarding the original processing steps: Across the roughly 700 repertoires, a later analysis counted tens of millions of unique TCR beta chains, roughly 11 million of which were shared by at least two donors. To remove PCR and sequencing errors, raw reads were error-corrected and collapsed into unique sequences using a nearest-neighbor algorithm that merged closely related sequences. To assign V, D and J gene segments, CDR3 sequences were aligned to IMGT reference sequences. For a sequence to be retained, a match of at least six nucleotides was required to both a V gene segment and a J gene segment. Rearrangements were classified as productive when the CDR3 lacked stop codons and remained in frame with V and J, and all other rearrangements were classified as non-productive. Following IMGT convention, CDR3 was defined as the stretch from the second conserved V-encoded cysteine up to the conserved J-encoded phenylalanine. The earlier analysis of some 550 of the donors excluded any sequence lacking an unambiguous match to a single V gene segment. An earlier analysis of about 600 of the donors called V segments functional above 56.7% productive rearrangements and segregating when the between-donor standard deviation exceeded 5%. A statistical classification framework was built for diagnosing cytomegalovirus status from the catalog of TCR beta chain sequences. A later analysis assigned V and J genes by comparing TCR nucleotide sequences with IMGT/GENE-DB human TR gene sequences. In a later analysis, CDR3 sequences and most-parsimonious VDJ recombination scenarios were assigned using the TCRdist pipeline. In a later analysis, every TCR beta chain was defined by the combination of its CDR3 amino acid sequence and its V-gene family, and reads without a unique V-gene family were dropped. A later analysis removed 600 or so highly shared, low-generation-probability nucleotide sequences to deal with suspected cross-contamination and a sequencing artifact. For each public chain, a later analysis derived a clonal expansion index from normalized ranks of inferred template counts within each repertoire. A later analysis computed generation probabilities with a VDJ recombination model fitted to out-of-frame rearrangements, and checked the results against IGoR. In a later analysis, hypergeometric tests were used to score TCR-TCR, TCR-HLA and TCR-CMV co-occurrence, with a repertoire-size bias correction applied to TCR pairs. To estimate false discovery rates, a later analysis permuted the HLA or CMV assignments 20 times. In a later analysis, co-occurring TCRs were grouped using DBSCAN, and TCRdist sequence similarity was added for clustering within HLA-allele-positive subsets. For co-occurrence clustering, repertoires with fewer than 30,000 or more than 120,000 public chains were excluded, along with several repertoires with anomalous nucleotide sharing. The clones in this table, taken by TCRdb from immuneACCESS, are in-frame only. Not every clone is retained; where verified, under half of the shortfall comes from an unresolved V gene, and the cause of the rest is unknown. For V, J and clone size, that table is used; D and trimming come from the DNA. This sample comprises some 60,000 clones, 83% of them detected only once. The top ten clonotypes cover about 1.6% of the sample.

This specimen belongs to a study of cytomegalovirus exposure and HLA in healthy donors (dated by TCRdb to about 2017). As for the study more broadly: According to an earlier analysis of a few hundred of the donors, about 190 million T cells yielded 100 million or so unique TCR beta sequences and 276 Gb of sequence data. An early release covering roughly 600 HLA-typed donors comprised around 300 gigabases of sequencing data and tens of millions of unique TCR sequences. Of the roughly 400 genotyped donors, 65% to 90% were placed in the genetic ancestry cluster associated with self-reported Caucasian donors. The study aimed to test whether cataloging public T cell receptors could reveal signatures of past pathogen exposure. The T cell repertoires of about 700 subjects were profiled by immunosequencing and related to cytomegalovirus serostatus. In addition to the first cohort of 666 subjects, a separate validation cohort of 100 to 150 different subjects was used. High-throughput TCR immunosequencing, statistical association of individual TCRs with disease status, and machine learning were combined to predict cytomegalovirus infection status. A later analysis re-analyzed previously published TCR beta repertoires from roughly 690 donors and added high-resolution HLA genotyping to study TCR occurrence patterns. Rather than drawing on any new phenotypic data, the later analysis identified candidate immune exposures from TCR beta sequences and the way those sequences occurred across donors. An earlier analysis of around 540 of the donors applied high-throughput TCR beta sequencing to assess whether each TCR beta V gene segment acted as functional or pseudogenic. Donor age, sex, ethnicity and CMV serostatus were collected together with the repertoire data. Genome-wide SNP genotypes for about three fifths of the 666 donors were used in a later genetic analysis, which treated that subset as a discovery cohort. Every discovery cohort repertoire had been produced on one sequencing platform. HLA typing included class I and class II loci at four-digit resolution. The number of typed donors differed by locus: 629-630 for A, B, C, DRB1 and DQB1; 500 to 550 for DQA1; some 610 for DPA1; and about 470 for DPB1. Four or five DR-DQ haplotypes were handled as single units for association and clustering because linkage in the cohort was strong. Among about 360 genotyped donors of the cohort, an average of about 240,000 unique TCR beta nucleotide sequences were sequenced per donor, roughly a sixth of them non-productive.

Here is what the overall study found, with its caveats: A further reported finding was that TCR beta sequences accurately predicted the HLA-A and HLA-B alleles for most subjects in the first cohort. A few of the identified cytomegalovirus-associated TCR beta chains were confirmed in vitro to be specific for cytomegalovirus antigens. CMV serostatus was the only immune exposure information available for the cohort. Linkage disequilibrium might explain the correlated functional status among segregating V segments, but an unknown experimental factor could not be ruled out. Roughly uniform sequencing depth across donors was assumed in presence/absence analyses, although this assumption may not hold. According to a later analysis, parvovirus B19, influenza, CMV and Epstein-Barr virus appeared linked to several top co-occurrence clusters. Because counts were too low, seventeen rarely observed V segments, including chromosome 9 orphons, were excluded from the earlier analysis of several hundred of the donors. Specific HLA alleles were associated with 15,000 to 20,000 TCR beta sequences at a false discovery rate of 0.05 in a later analysis. While some public TCRs were present in many individuals, most TCR sequences turned up only very rarely across donors. Some IMGT-functional V segments, including TRBV6-2 and TRBV6-3, could not be told apart with the 87-base-pair reads, so those segments were excluded. A later genetic analysis associated a missense DCLRE1C variant with V-gene and J-gene trimming of TCR beta chains, and an independent cohort replicated the association. A later analysis found that most CMV-associated TCR beta chains appeared HLA-restricted, with HLA associations seemingly driven largely by CMV exposure. In an earlier analysis of several hundred of the donors, most TCR beta V segments were observed in productive rearrangements about 90% or about 30% of the time, broadly matching IMGT annotations. A total of 150 or so TCR beta chains were listed by the study as associated with cytomegalovirus. Only TCR beta chains were sequenced in this cohort, and the absence of alpha or paired-chain data limited detectable features. According to a later analysis, TCR association rates differed among HLA loci, with DRB1 alleles showing the most associated TCRs and HLA-C alleles showing the fewest. According to the authors, the approach could potentially be generalized to other disease states and immunological phenotypes. The classifier was reported to diagnose cytomegalovirus status with high specificity and sensitivity in both the original and validation cohorts. The sequencing pipeline was judged likely to have produced a cluster of highly shared sequence variants as a technical artifact. A later analysis found that HLA-associated TCR beta chains were more clonally expanded and had lower generation probabilities than equally common non-associated chains. Because some donors lacked HLA typing at each locus, the association tests relied only on the typed subset. In a later genetic analysis, fewer N-insertions in productive TCRs were reported among donors in an Asian-associated ancestry cluster than the approximately 710-donor mean. When HLA alleles, especially DR and DQ, strongly co-occurred, attributing TCR associations to individual alleles was difficult.

Measured from the cysteine to the phenylalanine, the CDR3 is 15 residues long. Only the CDR3 portion is preserved as DNA: 45 bases, with reading frame beginning at the first base. CDR1 and CDR2, looked up from the germline V gene, are SGDLS and YYNGEE. The V and J ends are trimmed by 0 bases and 2 bases, leaving 8 bases between them. In total, 630 or so healthy bone marrow donors made up the cohort. At the time of sampling, every cohort member was nominally healthy, though immune exposures that went unrecorded were likely present. Of the approximately 620 cohort members, about 290 had a positive CMV serostatus and just over 350 had a negative one, while no CMV serostatus was recorded for the donor. A peripheral blood sample was provided by each donor, and peripheral blood mononuclear cells were used for TCR beta sequencing. Genomic DNA was extracted from the blood cell samples with the Qiagen DNeasy Blood Extraction Kit.

The sample taken for sequencing was PBMCs. Recombination linked TRBV9 to TRBJ2-2; the D gene cannot be named for sure. The TCR comes from a human donor in good health. The encoded CDR3 is CASSVAVVNTGELFF. DNA sequence: TGTGCCAGCAGCGTAGCGGTAGTCAACACCGGGGAGCTGTTTTTT.